This T cell receptor beta chain appears in the sequencing data of a study of OX40 agonist ivuxolimab in advanced cancers. Looking at the study overall: The dose-escalation cohort had hepatocellular carcinoma, melanoma, renal cell or head and neck cancer. Cohort: approximately 79% men, mean age approximately 60, aged about 20 to 85.

Assay used: immunoSEQ multiplex PCR; TCRdb lists only in-frame clones, some missing. The sample records roughly 90,000 clones, about 89% being singletons. The CDR3 is made up of 12 amino acids. V lost 4 bases and J 7 bases, leaving 11 bases between the germline ends. Germline-derived CDR1 and CDR2 are SGHRS and YFSETQ. The chain uses TRBV5-1 and TRBJ1-1; D might be TRBD1 (6 bases). The sequenced sample was CD4+ or CD8+ T cells sorted from blood, obtained in a trial of the OX40 agonist ivuxolimab. The TCR comes from an adult with an advanced solid tumor such as melanoma, head and neck, liver or kidney cancer. The CDR3 region is CASSQDRLEAFF. DNA for the CDR3: TGCGCCAGCAGCCAAGACAGGCTTGAAGCTTTCTTT.